Listed below are T cell receptor beta chains from one sample, sequenced in a study of T cells in Graves' hyperthyroidism and ophthalmopathy. TCRdb used MiXCR to reprocess the multiplex PCR reads, holding one entry per CDR3 protein. The data show hundreds of thousands of distinct CDR3 sequences, with nearly 45% seen just once and 7% to 7.5% held by the top ten. The source material was peripheral blood or thyroid tissue (not recorded which). These receptors were obtained from an adult man with Graves' disease, either hyperthyroidism or ophthalmopathy (not recorded which). CDR3s include the opening cysteine and the closing phenylalanine or tryptophan.

>TRBV24-1|TRBJ1-2|13
CATSGRGQNGYTF
>TRBV20-1|TRBJ2-5|13
CSARDTGKETQYF
>TRBV12-3/TRBV12-4|TRBJ2-7|15
CASSLEEGGAYEQYF
>TRBV12-3/TRBV12-4|TRBJ1-2|14
CASSAAPPNYGYTF
>TRBV12-3/TRBV12-4|TRBJ1-1|14
CASTRETGVGRAFF
>TRBV11-2|TRBJ2-5|16
CASSLVPGTSGETQYF
>TRBV29-1|TRBJ1-2|16
CSVDPRTGGGYYGYTF
>TRBV6-1|TRBJ2-7|14
CASGSAGTLHEQYF
>TRBV9|TRBJ2-5|13
CASSVRGRETQYF
>TRBV7-9|TRBJ2-7|13
CASSTGTIYEQYF
>TRBV29-1|TRBJ2-7|12
CSPPGQGYEQYF
>TRBV15|TRBJ2-5|14
CATSGYLDQETQYF
>TRBV7-9|TRBJ1-4|16
CASSLYLGGPQEKLFF
>TRBV20-1|TRBJ2-7|13
CSARGSGRYEQYF
>TRBV2|TRBJ1-2|15
CASSTGQVANYGYTF
>TRBV7-2|TRBJ1-4|18
CASSNRDRDVSANEKLFF
>TRBV13|TRBJ1-2|15
CASSPRGLWDYGYTF
>TRBV2|TRBJ1-6|14
CASRGQGRGSPLHF
>TRBV28|TRBJ1-2|14
CASSSLQGAHGYTF
>TRBV5-1|TRBJ1-6|15
CASSQGQGDNSPLHF
>TRBV24-1|TRBJ1-5|16
CASGTGAIYSNQPQHF
>TRBV5-1|TRBJ1-4|10
CASGSEKLFF
>TRBV2|TRBJ2-2|14
CASSRRGDTGELFF
>TRBV2|TRBJ2-7|15
CASSGLGQGFNEQYF
>TRBV7-9|TRBJ1-2|15
CASSLAGTAFYGYTF
>TRBV20-1|TRBJ2-7|13
CSASSLSTYEQYF